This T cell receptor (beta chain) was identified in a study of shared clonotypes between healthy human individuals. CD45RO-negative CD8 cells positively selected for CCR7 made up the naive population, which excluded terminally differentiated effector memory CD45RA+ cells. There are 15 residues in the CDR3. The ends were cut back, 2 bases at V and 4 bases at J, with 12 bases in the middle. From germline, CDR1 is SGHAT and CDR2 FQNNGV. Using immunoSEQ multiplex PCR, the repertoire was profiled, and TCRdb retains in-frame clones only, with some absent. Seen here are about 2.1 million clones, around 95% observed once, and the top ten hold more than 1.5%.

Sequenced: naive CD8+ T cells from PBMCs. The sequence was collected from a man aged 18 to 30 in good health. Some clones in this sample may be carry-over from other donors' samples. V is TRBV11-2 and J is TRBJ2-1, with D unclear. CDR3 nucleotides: TGTGCCAGCAGCTTACCAAGGCGGAGATACAATGAGCAGTTCTTC. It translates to CASSLPRRRYNEQFF.